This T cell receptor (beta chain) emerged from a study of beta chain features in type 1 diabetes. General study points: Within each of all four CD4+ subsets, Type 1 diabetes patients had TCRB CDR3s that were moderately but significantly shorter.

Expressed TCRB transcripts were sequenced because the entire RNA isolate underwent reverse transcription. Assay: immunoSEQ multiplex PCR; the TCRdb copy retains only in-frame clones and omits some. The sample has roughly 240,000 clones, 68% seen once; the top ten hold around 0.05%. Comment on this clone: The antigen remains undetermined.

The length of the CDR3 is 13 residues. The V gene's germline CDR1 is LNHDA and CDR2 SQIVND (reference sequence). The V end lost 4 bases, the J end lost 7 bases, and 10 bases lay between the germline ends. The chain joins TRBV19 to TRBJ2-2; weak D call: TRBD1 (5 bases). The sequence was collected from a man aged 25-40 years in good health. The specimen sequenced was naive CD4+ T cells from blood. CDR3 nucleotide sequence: TGTGCCAGTAGTACGACAGCGAGCGGGGAGCTGTTTTTT. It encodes CASSTTASGELFF.